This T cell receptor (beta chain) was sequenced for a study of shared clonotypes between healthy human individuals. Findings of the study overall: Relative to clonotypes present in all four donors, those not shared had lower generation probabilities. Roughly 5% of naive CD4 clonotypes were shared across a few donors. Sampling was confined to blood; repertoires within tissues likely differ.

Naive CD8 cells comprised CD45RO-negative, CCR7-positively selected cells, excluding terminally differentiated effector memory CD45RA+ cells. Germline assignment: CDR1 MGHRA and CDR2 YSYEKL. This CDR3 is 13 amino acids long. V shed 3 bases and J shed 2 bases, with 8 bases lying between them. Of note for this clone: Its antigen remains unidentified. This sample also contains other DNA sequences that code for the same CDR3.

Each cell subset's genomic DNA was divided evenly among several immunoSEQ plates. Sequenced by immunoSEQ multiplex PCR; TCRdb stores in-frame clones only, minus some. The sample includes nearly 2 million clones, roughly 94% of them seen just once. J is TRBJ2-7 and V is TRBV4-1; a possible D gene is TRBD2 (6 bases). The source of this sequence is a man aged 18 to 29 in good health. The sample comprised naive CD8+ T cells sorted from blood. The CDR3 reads CASSQGGAYEQYF. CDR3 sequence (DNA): TGCGCCAGCAGCCAGGGGGGTGCCTACGAGCAGTACTTC.